One and the same sample provided the 7 T cell receptor gamma chains below, sequenced in a study of Vδ1+ human thymocytes. Points from the study as a whole: Thymic TRG and TRD repertoires appeared highly polyclonal.

For these TCRs, the target antigens are not known. Sequences come from RNA converted to cDNA by reverse transcription. Multiplex PCR used pooled V-gene forward primers and a constant-region reverse primer to amplify CDR3s. TCRdb re-called clones from the multiplex PCR reads using CATT. The profile shows 7,500 to 10,000 gamma-chain clones, approximately 51% of them singletons. The sample comprised Vdelta1+ gamma-delta thymocytes from the thymus. Sample subset: FACS-sorted CD3+ TCRalphabeta- TCRVdelta1+ TCRVdelta2- thymocytes. Every receptor here comes from a girl in the first two years of life who had congenital heart surgery.

The chain links TRGV3 to TRGJ1 or TRGJ2. TCRdb offers no J gene call, so here the DNA was matched to germline to obtain one. This CDR3 is 13 amino acids long. The V and J ends lost 0 bases and 7 bases, in that order; junction bases with no gene match: 6. Germline V gene sequence: CDR1 VTNTFY, CDR2 YDVSTARD (reference sequence). CDR3 bases: TGTGCCACCTGGGACAGGCCGACCTATAAGAAACTCTTT. Its translation: CATWDRPTYKKLF.

The V gene is TRGV2, the J gene TRGJ1 or TRGJ2. Germline matching of the DNA provided the J gene here, since TCRdb leaves it blank. CDR3 length: 13 residues. The junction had 11 bases not matched to a gene; V was cut back by 0 bases and J by 12 bases. In germline, CDR1 is EGSNGY, CDR2 YDSYNSKV. In DNA form, the CDR3 reads TGTGCCACCTGGGACGGGCCCCGACGTATGAAACTCTTT. Amino acid sequence: CATWDGPRRMKLF.

This clone turned up a few times. A V gene of TRGV3 was called, but no J gene was assigned. The CDR3 consists of 10 residues. Germline V gene data show CDR1 as VTNTFY and CDR2 as YDVSTARD (reference sequence). CDR3 residues: CATWALPPLF. CDR3 in DNA: TGTGCCACCTGGGCCCTCCCCCCACTCTTT.

This clone came up once. Other DNA variants within this sample encode the same CDR3. This chain links TRGV2 with TRGJ1 or TRGJ2. TCRdb supplies no J gene; here it was assigned by aligning the nucleotide sequence to germline. V lost 0 bases and J lost 7; bases outside the gene matches: 6. CDR3 length equals 13 residues. Germline CDR1 is EGSNGY and CDR2 is YDSYNSKV. The CDR3 protein is CATWDGLGYKKLF. For the CDR3, the DNA is TGTGCCACCTGGGACGGGCTGGGGTATAAGAAACTCTTT.

The chain employs TRGV3 and TRGJ1 or TRGJ2. TCRdb lists no J gene, so it was determined here by aligning the DNA to germline. Unmatched junction bases numbered 11, after V lost 6 bases and J lost 3 bases. Germline V gene lookup returns CDR1 VTNTFY and CDR2 YDVSTARD (reference sequence). The CDR3 contains 14 residues. In DNA form, the CDR3 reads TGTGCCACCTGGCCCAGAGGGCGTTATTATAAGAAACTCTTT. As protein: CATWPRGRYYKKLF.

On this clone: Compared with germline, one end of the junction differs, possibly owing to a read error. The chain joins TRGV9 to TRGJ1 or TRGJ2. Germline CDR1 GITISATS, CDR2 ISYDGTV (reference sequence). The CDR3 length is 11 residues. The CDR3 sequence: CAGPPYYKKLF. The CDR3 region has the DNA TGCGCAGGCCCCCCTTATTATAAGAAACTCTTT.

Only one count was recorded for this clone. This sequence joins TRGV4 and TRGJ1 or TRGJ2. TCRdb lists no J gene, so it was determined here by aligning the DNA to germline. The ends lost 4 bases at V and 3 bases at J; junction bases unmatched: 3. Germline V gene data show CDR1 as EGSTGY and CDR2 as YDSYTSSV. The CDR3 sequence is 12 residues long. The CDR3: CATWEVYYKKLF. In nucleotides, the CDR3 is TGTGCCACCTGGGAGGTTTATTATAAGAAACTCTTT.